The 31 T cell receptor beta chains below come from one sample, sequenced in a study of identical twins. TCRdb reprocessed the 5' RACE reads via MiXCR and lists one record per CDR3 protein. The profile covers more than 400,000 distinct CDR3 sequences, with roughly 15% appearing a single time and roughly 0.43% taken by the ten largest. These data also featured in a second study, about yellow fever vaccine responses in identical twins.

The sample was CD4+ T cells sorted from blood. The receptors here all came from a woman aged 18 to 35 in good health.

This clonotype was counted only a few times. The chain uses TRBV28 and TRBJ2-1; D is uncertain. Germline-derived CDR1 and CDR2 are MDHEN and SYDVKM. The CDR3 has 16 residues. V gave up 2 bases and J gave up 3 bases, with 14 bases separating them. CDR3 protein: CASSLVGMSLYNEQFF. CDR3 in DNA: TGTGCCAGCAGTTTAGTTGGGATGTCTCTCTACAATGAGCAGTTCTTC. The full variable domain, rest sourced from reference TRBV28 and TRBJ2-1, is DVKVTQSSRYLVKRTGEKVFLECVQDMDHENMFWYRQDPGLGLRLIYFSYDVKMKEKGDIPEGYSVSREKKERFSLILESASTNQTSMYLCASSLVGMSLYNEQFFGPGTRLTVL.

The CDR3 bases are TGTGCCAGCAGCGTACCCGGGACGGGGAAGACCGGGGAGCTGTTTTTT. Its translation is CASSVPGTGKTGELFF. The chain combines TRBV9 with TRBJ2-2, with D tentatively TRBD1 or TRBD2 (5 bases each). The germline V gene encodes CDR1 SGDLS and CDR2 YYNGEE. The V end lost 1 base, the J end lost 5 bases, and 15 bases lay between the germline ends. CDR3 length: 16 amino acids. The variable domain in full, completed from reference TRBV9 and TRBJ2-2, reads DSGVTQTPKHLITATGQRVTLRCSPRSGDLSVYWYQQSLDQGLQFLIQYYNGEERAKGNILERFSAQQFPDLHSELNLSSLELGDSALYFCASSVPGTGKTGELFFGEGSRLTVL.

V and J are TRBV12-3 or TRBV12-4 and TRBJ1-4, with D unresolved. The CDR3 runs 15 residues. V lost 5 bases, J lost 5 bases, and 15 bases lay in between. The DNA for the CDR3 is TGTGCCAGCAGTACCCGACGCGGGCAAAATGAAAAACTGTTTTTT. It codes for CASSTRRGQNEKLFF.

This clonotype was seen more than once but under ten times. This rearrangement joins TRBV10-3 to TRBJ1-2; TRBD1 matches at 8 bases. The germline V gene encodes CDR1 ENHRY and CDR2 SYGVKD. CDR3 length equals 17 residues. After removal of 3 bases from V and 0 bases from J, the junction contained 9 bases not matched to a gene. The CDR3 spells CAISEGSGGLANYGYTF. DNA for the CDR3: TGTGCCATCAGTGAAGGGTCAGGGGGCCTAGCTAACTATGGCTACACCTTC.

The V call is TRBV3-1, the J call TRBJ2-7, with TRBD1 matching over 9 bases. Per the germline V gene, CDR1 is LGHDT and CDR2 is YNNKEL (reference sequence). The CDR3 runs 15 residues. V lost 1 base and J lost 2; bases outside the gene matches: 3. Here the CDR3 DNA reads TGTGCCAGCAGCCAAGTGAACAGGGGGCCCTACGAGCAGTACTTC. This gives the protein CASSQVNRGPYEQYF.

The CDR3 protein is CAISERSQPQHF. The CDR3 bases are TGTGCCATCAGTGAGAGGTCACAGCCCCAGCATTTT. The V gene is TRBV10-3, the J gene TRBJ1-5; D gene unclear. This CDR3 has 12 amino acids. With 2 bases removed from V and 7 bases from J, the gap between germline ends came to 6 bases. Germline V lookup: CDR1 ENHRY, CDR2 SYGVKD.

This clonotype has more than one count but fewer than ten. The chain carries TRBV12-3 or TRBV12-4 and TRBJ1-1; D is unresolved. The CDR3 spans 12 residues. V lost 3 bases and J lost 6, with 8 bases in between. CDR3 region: CASSLILSEAFF. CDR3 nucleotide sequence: TGTGCCAGCAGTTTGATACTCTCTGAAGCTTTCTTT.

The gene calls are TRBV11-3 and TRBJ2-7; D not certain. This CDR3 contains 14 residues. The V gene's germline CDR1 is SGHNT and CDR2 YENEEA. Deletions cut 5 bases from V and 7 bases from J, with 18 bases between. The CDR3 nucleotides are TGTGCCAGCAGCCCCGGGCCCGTAACACCGGAGCAGTACTTC. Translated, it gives CASSPGPVTPEQYF.

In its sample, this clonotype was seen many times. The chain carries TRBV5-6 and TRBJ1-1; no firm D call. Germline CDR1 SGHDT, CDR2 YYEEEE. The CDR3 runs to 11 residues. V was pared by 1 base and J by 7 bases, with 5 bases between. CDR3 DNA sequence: TGTGCCAGCAGCTTGTACAGTGAAGCTTTCTTT. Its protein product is CASSLYSEAFF.

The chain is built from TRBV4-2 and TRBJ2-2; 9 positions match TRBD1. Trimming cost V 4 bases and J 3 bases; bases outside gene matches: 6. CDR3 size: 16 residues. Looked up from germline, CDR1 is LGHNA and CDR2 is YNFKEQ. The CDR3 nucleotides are TGTGCCAGCAGCCCCCGGACAGGGGTTGACACCGGGGAGCTGTTTTTT. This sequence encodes CASSPRTGVDTGELFF.

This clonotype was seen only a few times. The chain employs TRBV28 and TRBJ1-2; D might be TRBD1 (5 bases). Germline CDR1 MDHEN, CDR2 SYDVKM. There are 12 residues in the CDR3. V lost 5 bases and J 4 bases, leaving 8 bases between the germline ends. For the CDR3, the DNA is TGTGCCAGCAGTATCGACAGCTATGGCTACACCTTC. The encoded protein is CASSIDSYGYTF.

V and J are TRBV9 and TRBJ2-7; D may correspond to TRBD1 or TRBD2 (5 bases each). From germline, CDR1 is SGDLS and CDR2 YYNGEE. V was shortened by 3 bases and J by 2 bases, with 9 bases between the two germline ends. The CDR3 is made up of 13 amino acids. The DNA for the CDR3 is TGTGCCAGCAGCGCGGGACCAACCTACGAGCAGTACTTC. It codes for CASSAGPTYEQYF.

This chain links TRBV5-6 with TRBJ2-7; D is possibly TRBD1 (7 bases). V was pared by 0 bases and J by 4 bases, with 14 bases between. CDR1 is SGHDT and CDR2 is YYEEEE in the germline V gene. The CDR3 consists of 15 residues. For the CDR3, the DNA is TGTGCCAGCAGCTTGGGAGCCCAGGGGGGATACGAGCAGTACGTC. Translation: CASSLGAQGGYEQYV.

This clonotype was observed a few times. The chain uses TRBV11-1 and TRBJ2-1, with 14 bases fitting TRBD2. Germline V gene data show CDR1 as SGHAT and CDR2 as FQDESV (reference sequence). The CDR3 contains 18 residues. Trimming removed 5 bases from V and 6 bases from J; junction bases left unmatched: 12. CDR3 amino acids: CASSRIGTSGSDFNEQFF. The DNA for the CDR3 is TGTGCCAGCAGCCGAATAGGGACTAGCGGGAGCGATTTCAATGAGCAGTTCTTC.

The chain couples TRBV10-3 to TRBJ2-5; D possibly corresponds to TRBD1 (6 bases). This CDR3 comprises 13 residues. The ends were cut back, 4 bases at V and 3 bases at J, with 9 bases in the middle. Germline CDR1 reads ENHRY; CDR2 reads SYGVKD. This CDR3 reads CAISGRTEETQYF. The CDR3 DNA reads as TGTGCCATCAGTGGGCGGACAGAAGAGACCCAGTACTTC.

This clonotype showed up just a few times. CDR3 amino acids: CASSGSGVSYNEQFF. Here the CDR3 DNA reads TGTGCCAGCAGTGGCAGTGGTGTCTCCTACAATGAGCAGTTCTTC. This chain uses TRBV12-3 or TRBV12-4 with TRBJ2-1, with no clear D. This CDR3 comprises 15 residues. V lost 5 bases, J lost 0 bases, and 11 bases lay in between.

Here the CDR3 DNA reads TGTGCCAGCAGCATCGCAAAACTAGCGGGATCCTACGAGCAGTACTTC. This translates into CASSIAKLAGSYEQYF. The rearrangement uses TRBV6-1 and TRBJ2-7, with TRBD2 matching 10 bases. The CDR3 totals 16 residues. The ends lost 6 bases at V and 1 base at J; junction bases unmatched: 9. CDR1 and CDR2 (germline): MNHNS, SASEGT.

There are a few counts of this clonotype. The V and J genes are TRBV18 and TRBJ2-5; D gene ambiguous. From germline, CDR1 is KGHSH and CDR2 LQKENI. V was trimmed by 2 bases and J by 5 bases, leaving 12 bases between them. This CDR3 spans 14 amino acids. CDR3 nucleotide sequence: TGTGCCAGCTCACCAATCTCCTCCAGGGAGACCCAGTACTTC. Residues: CASSPISSRETQYF.

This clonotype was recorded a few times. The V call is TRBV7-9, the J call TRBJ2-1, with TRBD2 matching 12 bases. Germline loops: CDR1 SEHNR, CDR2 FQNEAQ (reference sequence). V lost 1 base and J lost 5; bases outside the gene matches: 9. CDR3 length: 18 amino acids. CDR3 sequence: CASSLGRTSGGIDNEQFF. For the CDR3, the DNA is TGTGCCAGCAGCTTAGGTAGAACTAGCGGGGGGATCGACAATGAGCAGTTCTTC.

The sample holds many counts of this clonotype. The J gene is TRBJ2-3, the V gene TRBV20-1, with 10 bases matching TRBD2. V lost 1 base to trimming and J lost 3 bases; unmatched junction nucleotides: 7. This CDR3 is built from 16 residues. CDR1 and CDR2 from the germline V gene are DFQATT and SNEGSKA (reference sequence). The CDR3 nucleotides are TGCAGTGCTAGAGGGATCCTTAGCGGGAGGACAGATACGCAGTATTTT. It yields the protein CSARGILSGRTDTQYF.

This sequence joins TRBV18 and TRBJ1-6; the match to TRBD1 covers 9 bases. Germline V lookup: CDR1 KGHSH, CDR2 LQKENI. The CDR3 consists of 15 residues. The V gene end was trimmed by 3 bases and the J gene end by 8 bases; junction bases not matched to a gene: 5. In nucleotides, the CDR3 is TGTGCCAGCTCACCCCGACAGGGGGAGTATTCACCCCTCCACTTT. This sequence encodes CASSPRQGEYSPLHF.

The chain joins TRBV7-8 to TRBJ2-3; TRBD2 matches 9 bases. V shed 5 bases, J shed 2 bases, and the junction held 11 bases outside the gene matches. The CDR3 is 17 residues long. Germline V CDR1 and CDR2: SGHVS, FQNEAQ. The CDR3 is CASSETGTSRFTDTQYF. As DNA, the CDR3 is TGTGCCAGCAGCGAGACCGGGACTAGCAGGTTCACAGATACGCAGTATTTT.

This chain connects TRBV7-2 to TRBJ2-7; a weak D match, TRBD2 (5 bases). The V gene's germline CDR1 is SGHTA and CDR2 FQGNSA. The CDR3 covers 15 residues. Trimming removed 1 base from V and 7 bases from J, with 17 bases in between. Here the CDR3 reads CASSLGGVGIGEQYF. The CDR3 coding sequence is TGTGCCAGCAGCTTAGGGGGAGTGGGGATAGGAGAGCAGTACTTC.

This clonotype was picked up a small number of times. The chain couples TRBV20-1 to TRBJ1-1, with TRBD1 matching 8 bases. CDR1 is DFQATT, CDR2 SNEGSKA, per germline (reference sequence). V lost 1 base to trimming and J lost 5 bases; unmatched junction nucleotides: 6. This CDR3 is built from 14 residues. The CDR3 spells CSARVKQGVTEAFF. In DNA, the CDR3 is TGCAGTGCTAGAGTAAAACAGGGGGTTACTGAAGCTTTCTTT.

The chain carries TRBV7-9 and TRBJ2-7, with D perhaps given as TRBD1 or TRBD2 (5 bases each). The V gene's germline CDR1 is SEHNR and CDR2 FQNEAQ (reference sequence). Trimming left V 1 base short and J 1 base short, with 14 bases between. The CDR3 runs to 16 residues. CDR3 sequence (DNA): TGTGCCAGCAGCTTAGTGGCAGGGAGTGTATCCTACGAGCAGTACTTC. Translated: CASSLVAGSVSYEQYF.

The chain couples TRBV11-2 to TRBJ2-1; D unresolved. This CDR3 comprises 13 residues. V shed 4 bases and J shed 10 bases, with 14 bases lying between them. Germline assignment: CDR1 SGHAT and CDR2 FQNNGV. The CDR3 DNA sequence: TGTGCCAGCAGCTCCCCTTCCGTGGTCGAGCAGTTCTTC. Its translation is CASSSPSVVEQFF.

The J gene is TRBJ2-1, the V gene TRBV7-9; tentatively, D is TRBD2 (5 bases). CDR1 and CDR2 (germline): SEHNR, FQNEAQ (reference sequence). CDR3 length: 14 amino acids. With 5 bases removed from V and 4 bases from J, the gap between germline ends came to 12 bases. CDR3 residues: CASSPAGKYNEQFF. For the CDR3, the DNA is TGTGCCAGCAGCCCGGCCGGGAAATACAATGAGCAGTTCTTC.

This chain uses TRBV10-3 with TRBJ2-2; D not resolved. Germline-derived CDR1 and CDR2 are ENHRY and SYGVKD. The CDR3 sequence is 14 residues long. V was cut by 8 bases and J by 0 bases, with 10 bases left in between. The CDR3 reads CAIGLDANTGELFF. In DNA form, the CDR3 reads TGTGCCATCGGGTTAGACGCGAACACCGGGGAGCTGTTTTTT.

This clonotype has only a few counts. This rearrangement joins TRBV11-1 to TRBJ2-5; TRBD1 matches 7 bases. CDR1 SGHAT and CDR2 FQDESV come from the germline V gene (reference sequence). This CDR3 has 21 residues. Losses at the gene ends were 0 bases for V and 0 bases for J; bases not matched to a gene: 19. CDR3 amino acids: CASSLAGDSGAKRPNQETQYF. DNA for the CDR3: TGTGCCAGCAGCTTAGCGGGGGACAGTGGGGCCAAGCGACCGAACCAAGAGACCCAGTACTTC.

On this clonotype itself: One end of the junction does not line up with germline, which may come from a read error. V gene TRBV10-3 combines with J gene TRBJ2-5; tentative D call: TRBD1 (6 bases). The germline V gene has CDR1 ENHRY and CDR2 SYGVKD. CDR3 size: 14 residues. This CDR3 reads CAFSDRPGEETQYF. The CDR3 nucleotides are TGTGCCTTCAGTGATCGGCCAGGGGAAGAGACCCAGTACTTC.

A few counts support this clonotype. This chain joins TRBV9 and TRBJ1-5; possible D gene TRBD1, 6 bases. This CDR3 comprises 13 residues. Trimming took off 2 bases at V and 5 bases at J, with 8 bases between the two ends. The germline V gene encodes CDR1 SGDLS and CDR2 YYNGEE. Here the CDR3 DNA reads TGTGCCAGCAGCGTGGGGGCACATCAGCCCCAGCATTTT. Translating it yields CASSVGAHQPQHF.